This record looks at one TCR beta chain sequence and its context. Its cognate antigen is unknown. This specimen belongs to a study of regulatory dendritic cells for organ transplantation. About the study: Regulatory dendritic cells came from monocytes given vitamin D3 and IL-10.

Germline V gene data show CDR1 as SGDLS and CDR2 as YYNGEE. CDR3 length equals 16 residues. V dropped 0 bases and J dropped 4; count of bases not matched to a gene: 3. Produced via immunoSEQ multiplex PCR; TCRdb's table is partial and in-frame only. The sample holds about 4,200 clones, about three fifths seen once. Study results and limitations: The most alloreactive TCR clonotypes were found in resting memory CD8+ cells. Mature dendritic cells appeared to drive more memory CD8+ clonal expansion than regulatory ones. Between individuals, the alloreactive memory CD8+ T cell pool differed considerably.

Allogeneic regulatory or mature dendritic cells were co-cultured for roughly five days with CFSE-labeled sorted T cells at 1:10. The sequenced material came from memory CD8+ T cells from blood cultured with regulatory dendritic cells. Subset specified: CD45RO+ memory T cells. The chain has TRBV9 and TRBJ2-1; 11 bases are shared with TRBD2. The TCR originated in a human donor in good health. The CDR3 region has the DNA TGTGCCAGCAGCGTAGATAGCGGGGGGGCTTACAATGAGCAGTTCTTC. This encodes CASSVDSGGAYNEQFF.